A selection of T cell receptor beta chains follows, all from one sample in a study of early T cells in non-severe SARS-CoV-2 infection. TCRdb used MiXCR to reprocess the 5' RACE reads, holding one entry per CDR3 protein. The sample has 75,000 to 90,000 distinct CDR3 sequences; around 5.6% are singletons. The specimen sequenced was whole blood. The receptors shown here come from an adult who was a healthcare worker with PCR-confirmed SARS-CoV-2 infection or an uninfected control (not recorded which). CDR3s include the opening cysteine and the closing phenylalanine or tryptophan. D genes are given only for firm matches.

d_gene: .; j_gene: TRBJ2-2; v_gene: TRBV27; CDR3aa: CASSSRGTGELFF
d_gene: .; j_gene: TRBJ1-5; v_gene: TRBV3-1; CDR3aa: CASSQDPASNSNQPQHF
d_gene: .; j_gene: TRBJ2-3; v_gene: TRBV9; CDR3aa: CASSNRQLTDTQYF
d_gene: TRBD2; j_gene: TRBJ2-4; v_gene: TRBV7-8; CDR3aa: CASSFLAGGDIQYF
d_gene: .; j_gene: TRBJ1-5; v_gene: TRBV10-2; CDR3aa: CASRQGGSNQPQHF
d_gene: TRBD1; j_gene: TRBJ2-1; v_gene: TRBV4-1; CDR3aa: CASSQDPGQGTYNEQFF
d_gene: .; j_gene: TRBJ1-1; v_gene: TRBV29-1; CDR3aa: CSVSAALNTEAFF
d_gene: TRBD1; j_gene: TRBJ2-7; v_gene: TRBV5-5; CDR3aa: CASSYPGQTYEQYF
d_gene: TRBD1; j_gene: TRBJ2-1; v_gene: TRBV6-5; CDR3aa: CASGWTGSSLDEQFF
d_gene: .; j_gene: TRBJ1-5; v_gene: TRBV29-1; CDR3aa: CSVGDSYQPQHF
d_gene: .; j_gene: TRBJ1-1; v_gene: TRBV6-2/TRBV6-3; CDR3aa: CASSYSYGARDLAFF
d_gene: TRBD2; j_gene: TRBJ2-1; v_gene: TRBV2; CDR3aa: CASKVDGGGVSNEQFF
d_gene: TRBD1; j_gene: TRBJ2-1; v_gene: TRBV29-1; CDR3aa: CSVRTGVLYGEQFF
d_gene: TRBD1; j_gene: TRBJ1-2; v_gene: TRBV7-9; CDR3aa: CASSGRTGSYGYTF
d_gene: TRBD2; j_gene: TRBJ2-1; v_gene: TRBV6-5; CDR3aa: CASSIQRGDAYNEQFF
d_gene: TRBD2; j_gene: TRBJ2-7; v_gene: TRBV20-1; CDR3aa: CSARDPSGKTNEQYF
d_gene: TRBD2; j_gene: TRBJ2-5; v_gene: TRBV5-4; CDR3aa: CASSSEAGGPRRAQYF
d_gene: TRBD2; j_gene: TRBJ2-2; v_gene: TRBV4-3; CDR3aa: CASSPSLAGFSTGELFF
d_gene: .; j_gene: TRBJ2-7; v_gene: TRBV7-2; CDR3aa: CASSLSGFSYEQYF
d_gene: .; j_gene: TRBJ2-7; v_gene: TRBV29-1; CDR3aa: CSVARDLVQYF
d_gene: .; j_gene: TRBJ1-5; v_gene: TRBV6-6; CDR3aa: CASSNWNQPQHF
d_gene: .; j_gene: TRBJ1-2; v_gene: TRBV4-3; CDR3aa: CASSQAPGARSGPGYTF
d_gene: .; j_gene: TRBJ2-7; v_gene: TRBV6-5; CDR3aa: CASSYVDRTSYEQYF
d_gene: .; j_gene: TRBJ2-7; v_gene: TRBV12-3/TRBV12-4; CDR3aa: CASSLVVRSWGYEQYF
d_gene: .; j_gene: TRBJ2-7; v_gene: TRBV3-1; CDR3aa: CASSVRGAYEQYF
d_gene: .; j_gene: TRBJ2-1; v_gene: TRBV5-6; CDR3aa: CASSLEDRNSHEQFF
d_gene: .; j_gene: TRBJ2-1; v_gene: TRBV24-1; CDR3aa: CATSDSQGRALNEQFF
d_gene: .; j_gene: TRBJ2-1; v_gene: TRBV7-8; CDR3aa: CASSLGTASNEQFF
d_gene: TRBD1; j_gene: TRBJ2-7; v_gene: TRBV6-6; CDR3aa: CAGSFSGQGPAEQYF
d_gene: .; j_gene: TRBJ2-5; v_gene: TRBV28; CDR3aa: CASSRYEFQETQYF
d_gene: .; j_gene: TRBJ2-3; v_gene: TRBV3-1; CDR3aa: CASSPEGGTDTQYF
d_gene: .; j_gene: TRBJ1-3; v_gene: TRBV18; CDR3aa: CASSPRTVGQSGNTIYF
d_gene: .; j_gene: TRBJ1-1; v_gene: TRBV29-1; CDR3aa: CSVLTDMNTEAFF
d_gene: .; j_gene: TRBJ2-3; v_gene: TRBV2; CDR3aa: CASSLSEGTDTQYF
d_gene: .; j_gene: TRBJ2-7; v_gene: TRBV28; CDR3aa: CASSSGRGWEQYF
d_gene: .; j_gene: TRBJ2-1; v_gene: TRBV6-5; CDR3aa: CASSRPHAPGTYNEQFF
d_gene: TRBD2; j_gene: TRBJ2-7; v_gene: TRBV6-1; CDR3aa: CASSAELAGADEQYF
d_gene: .; j_gene: TRBJ2-7; v_gene: TRBV6-6; CDR3aa: CASSYSAMGDGYEQYF
d_gene: TRBD1; j_gene: TRBJ2-3; v_gene: TRBV7-2; CDR3aa: CASSPGTGAARTDTQYF
d_gene: .; j_gene: TRBJ1-4; v_gene: TRBV28; CDR3aa: CASKRGSNEKLFF
d_gene: .; j_gene: TRBJ2-1; v_gene: TRBV28; CDR3aa: CASHSRTEQFF
d_gene: TRBD2; j_gene: TRBJ2-1; v_gene: TRBV6-2/TRBV6-3; CDR3aa: CASSTQLAGVWNEQFF
d_gene: .; j_gene: TRBJ1-2; v_gene: TRBV12-3/TRBV12-4; CDR3aa: CASSLDRDYGYTF
d_gene: .; j_gene: TRBJ1-1; v_gene: TRBV5-1; CDR3aa: CASSLVEGRTTEAFF